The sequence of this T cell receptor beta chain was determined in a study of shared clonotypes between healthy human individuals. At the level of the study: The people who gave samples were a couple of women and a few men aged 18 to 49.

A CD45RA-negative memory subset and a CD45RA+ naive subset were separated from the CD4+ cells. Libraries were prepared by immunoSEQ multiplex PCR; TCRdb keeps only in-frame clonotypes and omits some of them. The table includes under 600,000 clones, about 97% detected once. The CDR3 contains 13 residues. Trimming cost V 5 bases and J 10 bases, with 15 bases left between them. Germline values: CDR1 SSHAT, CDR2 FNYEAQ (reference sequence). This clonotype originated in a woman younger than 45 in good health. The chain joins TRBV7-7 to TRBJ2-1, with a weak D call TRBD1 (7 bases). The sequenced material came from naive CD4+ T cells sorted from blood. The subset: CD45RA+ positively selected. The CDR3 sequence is CASSGGDSREQFF. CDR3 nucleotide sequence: TGTGCCAGCAGCGGAGGGGACAGTCGGGAGCAGTTCTTC.